The 20 T cell receptor beta chains presented below share a single source sample, sequenced in a study of radiotherapy plus CTLA-4 blockade in lung cancer (dated by TCRdb to between 2017 and 2018). To prepare the library, the immunoSEQ multiplex PCR assay was applied. The source is immuneACCESS, and TCRdb retained only in-frame sequences with V and J called. Part of the clones is not carried over; for the studies checked, unresolved V genes explain less than half of this, and the remainder is unexplained. This sample comprises 70,000 to 90,000 clones, approximately 80% of them detected only once. Around 0.72% of the sample is held by the ten biggest clonotypes. Material: peripheral blood, obtained from a patient treated with radiotherapy plus ipilimumab. Receptors were obtained from a human donor with non-small cell lung cancer who had stable disease on radiotherapy plus ipilimumab.

This chain uses TRBV11-2 with TRBJ2-1; the match to TRBD2 covers 7 bases. Unmatched junction bases numbered 4, after V lost 5 bases and J lost 9 bases. The CDR3 sequence is 12 residues long. CDR1 is SGHAT, CDR2 FQNNGV, per germline. CDR3 sequence (DNA): TGTGCCAGCAGCCCCGGGGGGTTTGAGCAGTTCTTC. Residues: CASSPGGFEQFF.

The rearrangement links TRBV5-1 to TRBJ1-4; D is unresolved. Per germline, CDR1 SGHRS and CDR2 YFSETQ. This CDR3 has 15 residues. V was cut by 0 bases and J by 7 bases, with 13 bases left in between. The CDR3 DNA reads TGCGCCAGCAGCTTGGGTGCGGGGTACTCTGAAAAACTGTTTTTT. This encodes CASSLGAGYSEKLFF.

The J gene is TRBJ2-5, the V gene TRBV5-1; 9 bases fit TRBD1. Germline V gene lookup returns CDR1 SGHRS and CDR2 YFSETQ. CDR3 length equals 17 residues. The junction had 12 bases not matched to a gene; V was cut back by 4 bases and J by 2 bases. In DNA, the CDR3 is TGCGCCAGCAGCCCGAACCTAGGAGACAGGGGGCAAGAGACCCAGTACTTC. It yields the protein CASSPNLGDRGQETQYF.

V usage is TRBV21-1 and J usage is TRBJ2-7; the D segment call TRBD1 is taken from the table without a DNA check. TRBV21-1 is annotated as a pseudogene. This CDR3 has 15 amino acids. Here the CDR3 DNA reads TGTGCCAGCAGCTTACGGACAGGGAACTCCTACGAGCAGTACTTC. This gives the protein CASSLRTGNSYEQYF.

Note on this clone: The identical CDR3 is also encoded by other nucleotide sequences in the sample. The J gene is TRBJ2-5, the V gene TRBV5-1; D gene unclear. The CDR3 consists of 11 residues. The V gene lost 2 bases and the J gene lost 2 bases, with 1 base spanning the gap. Germline-derived CDR1 and CDR2 are SGHRS and YFSETQ. The CDR3 sequence: CASSFQETQYF. CDR3 DNA: TGCGCCAGCAGCTTTCAAGAGACCCAGTACTTC.

This chain connects TRBV6-6 to TRBJ2-1; D remains unclear. The CDR3 totals 12 residues. Germline CDR1 is MNHNY and CDR2 is SVGAGI (reference sequence). Trimming took 6 bases from V and 5 from J, leaving 8 bases between them. CDR3 nucleotide sequence: TGTGCCAGCAGGCCCCAAAACAATGAGCAGTTCTTC. It yields the protein CASRPQNNEQFF.

The rearrangement links TRBV7-8 to TRBJ1-5; 8 bases fit TRBD1. V shed 1 base, J shed 9 bases, and the junction held 8 bases outside the gene matches. There are 15 residues in the CDR3. The germline V gene encodes CDR1 SGHVS and CDR2 FQNEAQ. The CDR3 protein is CASSLEGQGAMPQHF. The CDR3 DNA reads as TGTGCCAGCAGCTTAGAGGGGCAGGGGGCAATGCCCCAGCATTTT. Filled out from reference TRBV7-8 and TRBJ1-5, the complete variable domain reads GAGVSQSPRYKVAKRGQDVALRCDPISGHVSLFWYQQALGQGPEFLTYFQNEAQLDKSGLPSDRFFAERPEGSVSTLKIQRTQQEDSAVYLCASSLEGQGAMPQHFGDGTRLSIL.

The V call is TRBV19, the J call TRBJ2-1, with 9 bases matching TRBD1. This CDR3 region has 15 residues. CDR1 LNHDA and CDR2 SQIVND come from the germline V gene (reference sequence). V lost 10 bases, J lost 1 base, and 8 bases stayed unmatched. CDR3 nucleotides: TGTGCCACTCAGGACAGGGGTAGATCCTACAATGAGCAGTTCTTC. It specifies CATQDRGRSYNEQFF.

This clone was observed a handful of times. The chain uses TRBV19 and TRBJ2-7; TRBD1 is a possible D gene (6 bases). V lost 6 bases, J lost 4 bases, and 7 bases lay in between. This CDR3 contains 11 residues. The germline V gene has CDR1 LNHDA and CDR2 SQIVND (reference sequence). The CDR3 here is CASRGAYEQYF. In DNA, the CDR3 is TGTGCCAGTAGGGGGGCTTACGAGCAGTACTTC.

CDR3 nucleotides: TGTGCCAGCAGTGCCAATGGTAGGCAAGAGACCCAGTACTTC. Translated, it gives CASSANGRQETQYF. V and J are TRBV6-1 and TRBJ2-5; D ambiguous. Trimming took 4 bases from V and 2 from J, leaving 11 bases between them. The CDR3 totals 14 residues. Germline CDR1 MNHNS, CDR2 SASEGT.

This clone was observed a handful of times. The chain joins TRBV11-2 to TRBJ1-2, with 9 positions matching TRBD1. With V trimmed by 4 bases and J by 4 bases, 10 bases remained unmatched. CDR3 length equals 16 residues. Per germline, CDR1 SGHAT and CDR2 FQNNGV. CDR3 sequence (DNA): TGTGCCAGCAGCTCACCCTCGGACAGGGGTGGCTATGGCTACACCTTC. Its protein is CASSSPSDRGGYGYTF.

This chain connects TRBV7-2 to TRBJ1-1; a possible D gene is TRBD1 (5 bases). Trimming removed 4 bases at V and 3 bases at J, with 15 bases between. This CDR3 spans 15 amino acids. Germline CDR1 is SGHTA and CDR2 is FQGNSA. The CDR3 bases are TGTGCCAGCAGCTCCACCGGGACCCGGGACACTGAAGCTTTCTTT. This codes for CASSSTGTRDTEAFF.

V is TRBV5-6 and J is TRBJ1-2; TRBD1 aligns across 12 bases. The CDR3 is 17 residues long. V gave up 2 bases and J gave up 1 base; unmatched junction bases: 6. Germline assignment: CDR1 SGHDT and CDR2 YYEEEE. In nucleotides, the CDR3 is TGTGCCAGCAGCTTCCGGGACAGGGGGCTCAGTAACTATGGCTACACCTTC. Translated: CASSFRDRGLSNYGYTF.

CDR3 sequence reads: CASSSSGVGGNTIYF. The CDR3 region has the DNA TGTGCCAGCAGCTCCTCCGGAGTGGGGGGAAACACCATATATTTT. The rearrangement joins TRBV7-9 to TRBJ1-3; D is unresolved. This CDR3 comprises 15 residues. Trimming took 4 bases from V and 4 from J, leaving 14 bases between them. Looked up from germline, CDR1 is SEHNR and CDR2 is FQNEAQ (reference sequence).

The J gene is TRBJ2-6, the V gene TRBV5-4; TRBD1 might be the D (5 bases). V lost 4 bases to trimming and J lost 3 bases, with 20 bases between them. Germline CDR1 is SGHNT and CDR2 is YYREEE (reference sequence). This CDR3 spans 18 amino acids. In DNA form, the CDR3 reads TGTGCCAGCAGCAAAAAAACAGGCGCCCTTGGTGGGGCCAACGTCCTGACTTTC. Protein sequence: CASSKKTGALGGANVLTF.

This rearrangement joins TRBV11-2 to TRBJ2-7; 12 nucleotides line up with TRBD2. From germline, CDR1 is SGHAT and CDR2 FQNNGV. Unmatched junction bases numbered 1, after V lost 4 bases and J lost 3 bases. The CDR3 loop spans 14 amino acids. Here the CDR3 reads CASSSTSGGYEQYF. The CDR3 coding sequence is TGTGCCAGCAGCTCGACTAGCGGGGGCTACGAGCAGTACTTC.

The gene calls are TRBV5-1 and TRBJ2-1, with D hard to call. The CDR3 loop spans 11 amino acids. CDR1 and CDR2 from the germline V gene are SGHRS and YFSETQ. V shed 4 bases and J shed 5 bases, with 4 bases lying between them. The CDR3 loop reads CASSVDNEQFF. The CDR3 nucleotides are TGCGCCAGCAGCGTCGACAATGAGCAGTTCTTC.

The J gene is TRBJ2-7, the V gene TRBV5-1, with D possibly matching TRBD1 (6 bases). The V end lost 2 bases, the J end lost 2 bases, and 8 bases lay between the germline ends. CDR1 is SGHRS, CDR2 YFSETQ, per germline. This CDR3 region has 13 residues. This CDR3 reads CASSLTGPYEQYF. The CDR3 DNA reads as TGCGCCAGCAGCTTAACAGGGCCCTACGAGCAGTACTTC. Based on the CDR3 plus reference TRBV5-1 and TRBJ2-7, the full variable domain is KAGVTQTPRYLIKTRGQQVTLSCSPISGHRSVSWYQQTPGQGLQFLFEYFSETQRNKGNFPGRFSGRQFSNSRSEMNVSTLELGDSALYLCASSLTGPYEQYFGPGTRLTVT.

The chain links TRBV7-9 to TRBJ1-5; 9 nucleotides match TRBD1. The junction had 8 bases not matched to a gene; V was cut back by 5 bases and J by 9 bases. Germline lookup yields CDR1 SEHNR and CDR2 FQNEAQ (reference sequence). This CDR3 comprises 14 residues. CDR3 in amino acids: CASSPGTGKRPQHF. The CDR3, as DNA: TGTGCCAGCAGCCCAGGGACAGGGAAGAGGCCCCAGCATTTT.

The rearrangement uses TRBV5-4 and TRBJ2-3, with 10 bases identical to TRBD2. The V and J ends lost 7 bases and 2 bases, in that order; junction bases with no gene match: 10. Per germline, CDR1 SGHNT and CDR2 YYREEE (reference sequence). The CDR3 is made up of 16 amino acids. The CDR3 reads CASGSPGLATTDTQYF. CDR3 bases: TGTGCCAGCGGTTCTCCGGGACTAGCGACCACAGATACGCAGTATTTT.